These 27 T cell receptor beta chains originate from one sample sequenced in a study of Graves' ophthalmopathy and Graves' hyperthyroidism. Using RNA transcripts, the TCR beta CDR3 regions were amplified. A first-round RT-PCR used HTBI primers, followed by a second-round multiplex PCR. One entry per CDR3 protein results from TCRdb running MiXCR on the multiplex PCR reads. Seen here are some 350,000 distinct CDR3 sequences, about 18% observed once, and the top ten hold 2.4%. The sequenced sample was peripheral blood. The receptors were gathered from an adult woman with stable Graves' hyperthyroidism.

This chain connects TRBV18 to TRBJ1-5; D is possibly TRBD1 (6 bases). This CDR3 is built from 16 residues. Germline V lookup: CDR1 KGHSH, CDR2 LQKENI. Trimming cost V 2 bases and J 1 base, with 12 bases left between them. CDR3: CASSPRQVSSNQPQHF. The DNA for the CDR3 is TGTGCCAGCTCACCAAGACAGGTTTCAAGCAATCAGCCCCAGCATTTT.

This clonotype has more than one count but fewer than ten. Sequence at one end of the junction differs from germline and may be a read error. CDR3 sequence: CASSSTVNGQFF. In nucleotides, the CDR3 is TGTGCCAGCAGCTCTACGGTCAATGGGCAGTTCTTC. V usage is TRBV6-1 and J usage is TRBJ2-1; D unclear. The CDR3 has 12 amino acids. Germline CDR1 MNHNS, CDR2 SASEGT.

This clonotype was detected many times. V usage is TRBV28 and J usage is TRBJ2-5; 11 bases are a match to TRBD2. The CDR3 is 14 amino acids. The junction had 2 bases not matched to a gene; V was cut back by 1 base and J by 7 bases. Germline values: CDR1 MDHEN, CDR2 SYDVKM. The CDR3 DNA reads as TGTGCCAGCAGTTTATCGGGACTAGCGGTGACCCAGTACTTC. Its protein product is CASSLSGLAVTQYF.

This clonotype came up many times. The V gene is TRBV7-9, the J gene TRBJ2-7, with 11 bases identical to TRBD1. Germline CDR1 SEHNR, CDR2 FQNEAQ (reference sequence). Trimming at V came to 5 bases and at J to 6 bases, leaving 6 bases not matched to a gene. CDR3 length: 14 residues. The DNA for the CDR3 is TGTGCCAGCAGCACCTGGACAGGGGGCACCGAGCAGTACTTC. Residues: CASSTWTGGTEQYF.

This clonotype was seen ten or more times. V is TRBV28 and J is TRBJ1-1, with a tentative D call TRBD1 (5 bases). Germline-derived CDR1 and CDR2 are MDHEN and SYDVKM. V was shortened by 7 bases and J by 5 bases, with 17 bases between the two germline ends. This CDR3 region has 14 residues. The CDR3 region is CASKSRDGGTEAFF. The CDR3 DNA sequence: TGTGCCAGCAAATCCCGGGACGGTGGGACTGAAGCTTTCTTT.

This clonotype was observed many times. The J gene is TRBJ2-5, the V gene TRBV6-1, with 7 bases lining up with TRBD2. The trim removed 4 bases at V and 5 bases at J, leaving 10 bases unmatched. This CDR3 region has 15 residues. Germline assignment: CDR1 MNHNS and CDR2 SASEGT. The chain's CDR3 is CASSVSSGQRETQYF. Here the CDR3 DNA reads TGTGCCAGCAGTGTTAGTAGCGGGCAGAGGGAGACCCAGTACTTC.

This clonotype was seen many times. The chain carries TRBV28 and TRBJ2-7; D gene unclear. This CDR3 has 12 amino acids. Trimming stripped 3 bases from V and 6 bases from J, with 9 bases between. CDR1 and CDR2 (germline): MDHEN, SYDVKM. The CDR3 loop is CASSLGRREQYF. The CDR3 region has the DNA TGTGCCAGCAGTTTGGGTCGCCGCGAGCAGTACTTC.

This clonotype was seen many times. The chain uses TRBV7-3 and TRBJ2-7, with a tentative D call TRBD2 (5 bases). Between the trimmed V and J ends, which lost 3 bases and 2 bases, there was a span of 11 bases. CDR1 SGHTA and CDR2 FQGTGA come from the germline V gene. CDR3 length: 14 amino acids. In DNA, the CDR3 is TGTGCCAGCAGCTTTTTAGCGCCTACCTACGAGCAGTACTTC. Protein product: CASSFLAPTYEQYF.

The V gene is TRBV24-1, the J gene TRBJ2-7; D remains ambiguous. Trimming cost V 3 bases and J 2 bases, with 7 bases left between them. The CDR3 spans 13 residues. Per the germline V gene, CDR1 is KGHDR and CDR2 is SFDVKD. CDR3 nucleotides: TGTGCCACCAGTGATACAGCCACCTACGAGCAGTACTTC. Translating it yields CATSDTATYEQYF.

This chain joins TRBV6-2 or TRBV6-3 and TRBJ1-2; unclear D gene. The CDR3 consists of 14 residues. CDR1 MNHEY and CDR2 SVGEGT come from the germline V gene. V was cut by 8 bases and J by 0 bases, with 13 bases left in between. The DNA for the CDR3 is TGTGCCAGCCAGTTCGTTTATGCTAACTATGGCTACACCTTC. It translates to CASQFVYANYGYTF.

This clonotype was observed at least ten times. The chain carries TRBV28 and TRBJ2-2; the D call may be TRBD1 or TRBD2 (7 bases each). V was pared by 7 bases and J by 6 bases, with 24 bases between. Germline assignment: CDR1 MDHEN and CDR2 SYDVKM. The length of the CDR3 is 17 residues. The CDR3 spells CASIPRGLAESPGELFF. The CDR3 nucleotides are TGTGCCAGCATTCCGAGGGGGCTAGCGGAGAGTCCCGGGGAGCTGTTTTTT.

This clonotype was counted only a few times. V gene TRBV18 combines with J gene TRBJ2-5; D ambiguous. The germline gives CDR1 KGHSH, CDR2 LQKENI. V was pared by 3 bases and J by 3 bases, with 8 bases between. The CDR3 length is 13 residues. The CDR3 DNA reads TGTGCCAGCTCACCCTCTGCGAAAGAGACCCAGTACTTC. It specifies CASSPSAKETQYF.

Ten or more counts support this clonotype. The genes are TRBV11-1 and TRBJ2-6; D unclear. V was shortened by 3 bases and J by 4 bases, with 13 bases between the two germline ends. The CDR3 loop spans 16 amino acids. The germline V gene has CDR1 SGHAT and CDR2 FQDESV (reference sequence). The CDR3 DNA sequence: TGTGCCAGCAGCTTGGGCCCCAAAGCCGGGGCCAACGTCCTGACTTTC. Its translation: CASSLGPKAGANVLTF.

This clonotype was counted at least ten times. One end of the junction fails to match germline, which may point to a read error. The chain uses TRBV5-1 and TRBJ2-2; no clear D gene. Per the germline V gene, CDR1 is SGHRS and CDR2 is YFSETQ. This CDR3 is built from 12 residues. The CDR3 here is CASSLELGELFF. In nucleotides, the CDR3 is TGTGCCAGCAGCTTAGAACTGGGAGAGCTGTTTTTT.

This clonotype has a count of ten or more. The J gene is TRBJ1-6, the V gene TRBV27, with D maybe TRBD1 (6 bases). Trimming pared 7 bases from V and 3 bases from J, leaving 10 bases between. CDR1 is MNHEY, CDR2 SMNVEV, per germline (reference sequence). The CDR3 is 14 amino acids. CDR3 loop: CASKTQGYNSPLHF. CDR3 coding DNA: TGTGCCAGCAAAACACAGGGCTATAATTCACCCCTCCACTTT.

The chain is built from TRBV6-5 and TRBJ2-7; D is unresolved. Germline-derived CDR1 and CDR2 are MNHEY and SVGAGI. Trimming left V 0 bases short and J 9 bases short, with 9 bases between. The CDR3 covers 12 residues. DNA for the CDR3: TGTGCCAGCAGTTACTCCCCGCCGGGGCAGTACTTC. This gives the protein CASSYSPPGQYF.

The sample holds many counts of this clonotype. The chain carries TRBV28 and TRBJ1-6, with TRBD1 identical over 10 bases. V trimming: 6 bases; J trimming: 18 bases; junction bases outside the gene matches: 11. The CDR3 is 13 residues long. Germline V gene lookup returns CDR1 MDHEN and CDR2 SYDVKM. The CDR3 sequence: CASSLIDRGLPHF. CDR3 DNA sequence: TGTGCCAGCAGCTTAATAGACAGGGGGCTCCCCCACTTT. The whole variable domain, remainder taken from reference TRBV28 and TRBJ1-6, is DVKVTQSSRYLVKRTGEKVFLECVQDMDHENMFWYRQDPGLGLRLIYFSYDVKMKEKGDIPEGYSVSREKKERFSLILESASTNQTSMYLCASSLIDRGLPHFGNGTRLTVT.

This clonotype was counted ten times or more. The J gene is TRBJ2-5, the V gene TRBV4-1; D call uncertain. Deletions cut 3 bases from V and 5 bases from J, with 10 bases between. CDR1 and CDR2 (germline): MGHRA, YSYEKL. CDR3 length equals 13 residues. Here the CDR3 reads CASSQNFRETQYF. CDR3 nucleotide sequence: TGCGCCAGCAGCCAGAATTTCAGGGAGACCCAGTACTTC.

There are many counts of this clonotype. The rearrangement joins TRBV6-5 to TRBJ2-2, with 7 nucleotides matching TRBD2. With 2 bases clipped from V and 5 bases from J, the junction kept 2 bases outside the gene matches. The CDR3 has 14 residues. Germline assignment: CDR1 MNHEY and CDR2 SVGAGI. The chain's CDR3 is CASSYAGVTGELFF. The CDR3 DNA is TGTGCCAGCAGTTACGCGGGAGTAACCGGGGAGCTGTTTTTT.

The J gene is TRBJ1-6, the V gene TRBV6-2 or TRBV6-3; D gene ambiguous. Germline-derived CDR1 and CDR2 are MNHEY and SVGEGT. This CDR3 spans 13 amino acids. The V end was cut by 4 bases, the J end by 7 bases, with 8 bases between. The CDR3 DNA sequence: TGTGCCAGCAGTTCTACAGAAAATTCACCCCTCCACTTT. Translating gives CASSSTENSPLHF.

This clonotype occurred many times. V is TRBV12-3 or TRBV12-4 and J is TRBJ2-5; a weak D match, TRBD1 (6 bases). There are 13 residues in the CDR3. The V end was cut by 6 bases, the J end by 2 bases, with 10 bases between. In DNA form, the CDR3 reads TGTGCCAGCAGAACGGACAGACAAGAGACCCAGTACTTC. This gives the protein CASRTDRQETQYF.

This clonotype was seen many times. The chain joins TRBV6-2 or TRBV6-3 to TRBJ2-7; D is undetermined. The germline V gene has CDR1 MNHEY and CDR2 SVGEGT. Deletions cut 2 bases from V and 0 bases from J, with 11 bases between. The CDR3 sequence is 15 residues long. CDR3 in DNA: TGTGCCAGCAGTTACGGGTCCGTTAGCTCCTACGAGCAGTACTTC. It is translated as CASSYGSVSSYEQYF.

This clonotype was counted many times. J is TRBJ2-7 and V is TRBV28; D possibly corresponds to TRBD1 (5 bases). This CDR3 has 13 residues. Germline CDR1 MDHEN, CDR2 SYDVKM. Trimming cost V 6 bases and J 4 bases, with 13 bases left between them. The CDR3, as DNA: TGTGCCAGCAGGCACAGGACGTTTTACGAGCAGTACTTC. It is translated as CASRHRTFYEQYF.

Remarks on this clonotype: The CDR3 does not end in the conserved phenylalanine or tryptophan, so this is likely a read error. This sequence joins TRBV28 and TRBJ1-1; TRBD1 is a possible D gene (5 bases). CDR1 is MDHEN and CDR2 is SYDVKM in the germline V gene. The V gene lost 3 bases and the J gene lost 5 bases, with 10 bases spanning the gap. The CDR3 sequence is 13 residues long. CDR3 region: CASSLGRWTEAFC. The CDR3 DNA is TGTGCCAGCAGTTTGGGACGGTGGACTGAAGCTTTCTGT.

The sample holds a few counts of this clonotype. One base away lies a much larger clone, so this may be a sequencing read error. V is TRBV12-3 or TRBV12-4 and J is TRBJ1-1, with D possibly matching TRBD1 (5 bases). Deletions cut 7 bases from V and 1 base from J, with 7 bases between. The CDR3 sequence is 12 residues long. The CDR3 reads CASKQGNTEAFF. The CDR3 nucleotides read TGTGCCAGCAAGCAGGGGAACACTGAAGCTTTCTTT.

There are many counts of this clonotype. This chain connects TRBV28 to TRBJ1-5; perhaps TRBD1 as D (5 bases). The CDR3 consists of 16 residues. Trimming shortened V by 5 bases and J by 0 bases, and 14 bases separated the two germline ends. Germline V lookup: CDR1 MDHEN, CDR2 SYDVKM. CDR3 bases: TGTGCCAGCAGTCTTCGACCGGGACCTAGCAATCAGCCCCAGCATTTT. It encodes CASSLRPGPSNQPQHF.

On this clonotype itself: At one boundary the junction diverges from the germline segment, which might be a read error. The chain combines TRBV11-1 with TRBJ1-1; possibly TRBD1 for D (6 bases). From germline, CDR1 is SGHAT and CDR2 FQDESV (reference sequence). The CDR3 length is 16 residues. The CDR3 loop reads CASRSSDRYLYTDAFF. The DNA for the CDR3 is TGTGCCAGCAGATCGTCCGACAGGTACTTGTACACTGATGCTTTCTTT. The entire variable domain, with the rest obtained from reference TRBV11-1 and TRBJ1-1, is as follows: EAEVAQSPRYKITEKSQAVAFWCDPISGHATLYWYRQILGQGPELLVQFQDESVVDDSQLPKDRFSAERLKGVDSTLKIQPAELGDSAMYLCASRSSDRYLYTDAFFGQGTRLTVV.